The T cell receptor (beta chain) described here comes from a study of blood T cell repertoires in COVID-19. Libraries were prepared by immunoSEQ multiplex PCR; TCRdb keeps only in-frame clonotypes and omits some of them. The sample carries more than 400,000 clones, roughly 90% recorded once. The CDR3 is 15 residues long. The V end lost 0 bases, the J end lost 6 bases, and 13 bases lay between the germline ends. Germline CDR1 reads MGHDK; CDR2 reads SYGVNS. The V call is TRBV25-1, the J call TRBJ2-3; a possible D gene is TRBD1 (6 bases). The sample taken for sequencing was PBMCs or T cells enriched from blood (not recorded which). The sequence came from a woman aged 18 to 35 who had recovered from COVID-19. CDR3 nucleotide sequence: TGTGCCAGCAGTGAATATCGGGAAGGGGGTGATACGCAGTATTTT. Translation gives CASSEYREGGDTQYF.